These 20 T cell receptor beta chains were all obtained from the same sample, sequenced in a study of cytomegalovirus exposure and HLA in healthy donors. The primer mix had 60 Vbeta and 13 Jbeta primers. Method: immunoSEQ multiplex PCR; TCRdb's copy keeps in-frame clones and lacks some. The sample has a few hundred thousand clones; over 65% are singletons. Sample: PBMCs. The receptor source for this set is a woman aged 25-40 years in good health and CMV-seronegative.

CDR3 in DNA: TGTGCCAGTAGTATAGGTCCAGCGGTACAGTCCCAGTACTTC. This codes for CASSIGPAVQSQYF. The chain has TRBV19 and TRBJ2-5; D is possibly TRBD2 (5 bases). The CDR3 length is 14 residues. Germline V lookup: CDR1 LNHDA, CDR2 SQIVND (reference sequence). V lost 1 base, J lost 9 bases, and 15 bases lay in between.

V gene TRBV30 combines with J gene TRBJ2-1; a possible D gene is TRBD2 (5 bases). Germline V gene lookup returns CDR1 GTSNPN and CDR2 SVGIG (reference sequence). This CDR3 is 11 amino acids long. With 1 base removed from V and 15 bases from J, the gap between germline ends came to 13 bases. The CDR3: CAWSGETQPFF. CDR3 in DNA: TGTGCCTGGAGTGGGGAGACCCAGCCGTTCTTC.

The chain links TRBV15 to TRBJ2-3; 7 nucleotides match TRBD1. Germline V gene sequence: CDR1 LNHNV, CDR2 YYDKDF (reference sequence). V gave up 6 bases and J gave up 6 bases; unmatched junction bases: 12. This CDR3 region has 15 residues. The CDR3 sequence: CATSKGGAMADTQYF. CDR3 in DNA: TGTGCCACCAGTAAAGGGGGCGCAATGGCGGATACGCAGTATTTT.

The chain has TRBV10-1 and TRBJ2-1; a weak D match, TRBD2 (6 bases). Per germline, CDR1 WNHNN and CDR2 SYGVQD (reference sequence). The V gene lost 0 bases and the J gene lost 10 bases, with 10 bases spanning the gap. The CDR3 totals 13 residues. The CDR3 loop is CASSESEGLEQFF. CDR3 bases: TGCGCCAGCAGTGAGTCTGAGGGACTGGAGCAGTTCTTC.

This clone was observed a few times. CDR3 coding DNA: TGCGCCAGCAGCTTTTCAGCGGGGGTCACAGATACGCAGTATTTT. Translated: CASSFSAGVTDTQYF. This sequence joins TRBV5-1 and TRBJ2-3; 8 nucleotides agree with TRBD2. Germline V gives CDR1 SGHRS, CDR2 YFSETQ. The CDR3 contains 15 residues. V gave up 2 bases and J gave up 2 bases; unmatched junction bases: 4.

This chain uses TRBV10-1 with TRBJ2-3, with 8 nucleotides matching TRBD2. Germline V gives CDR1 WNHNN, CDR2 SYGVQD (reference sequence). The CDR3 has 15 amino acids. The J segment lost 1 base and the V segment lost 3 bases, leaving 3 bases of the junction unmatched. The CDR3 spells CASSESGGGTDTQYF. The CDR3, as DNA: TGCGCCAGCAGTGAATCGGGGGGGGGCACAGATACGCAGTATTTT.

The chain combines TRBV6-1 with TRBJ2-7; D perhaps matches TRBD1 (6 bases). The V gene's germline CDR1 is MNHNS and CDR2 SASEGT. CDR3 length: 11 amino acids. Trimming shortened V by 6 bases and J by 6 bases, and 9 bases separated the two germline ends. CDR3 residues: CASRQGPEQYF. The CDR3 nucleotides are TGTGCCAGCAGACAGGGCCCCGAGCAGTACTTC.

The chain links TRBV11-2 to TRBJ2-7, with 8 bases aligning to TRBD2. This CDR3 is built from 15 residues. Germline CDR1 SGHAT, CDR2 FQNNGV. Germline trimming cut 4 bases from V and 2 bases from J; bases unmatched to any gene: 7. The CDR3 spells CASSYSAGGAYEQYF. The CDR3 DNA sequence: TGTGCCAGCAGCTATAGTGCGGGAGGAGCCTACGAGCAGTACTTC. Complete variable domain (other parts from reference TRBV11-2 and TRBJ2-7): EAGVAQSPRYKIIEKRQSVAFWCNPISGHATLYWYQQILGQGPKLLIQFQNNGVVDDSQLPKDRFSAERLKGVDSTLKIQPAKLEDSAVYLCASSYSAGGAYEQYFGPGTRLTVT.

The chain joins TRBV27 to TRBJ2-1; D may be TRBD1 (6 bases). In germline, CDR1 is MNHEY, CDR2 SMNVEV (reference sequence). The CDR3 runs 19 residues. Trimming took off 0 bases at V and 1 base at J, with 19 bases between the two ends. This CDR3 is CASSLSWGLGPLSYNEQFF. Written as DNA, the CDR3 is TGTGCCAGCAGTTTATCCTGGGGGCTAGGCCCTCTGTCCTACAATGAGCAGTTCTTC.

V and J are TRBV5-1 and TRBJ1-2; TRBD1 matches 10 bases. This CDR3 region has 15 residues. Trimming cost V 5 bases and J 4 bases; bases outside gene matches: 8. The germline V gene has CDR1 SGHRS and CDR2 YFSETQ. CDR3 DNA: TGCGCCAGCAGAAGCACCCGGACAGGGGGCTATGGCTACACCTTC. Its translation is CASRSTRTGGYGYTF.

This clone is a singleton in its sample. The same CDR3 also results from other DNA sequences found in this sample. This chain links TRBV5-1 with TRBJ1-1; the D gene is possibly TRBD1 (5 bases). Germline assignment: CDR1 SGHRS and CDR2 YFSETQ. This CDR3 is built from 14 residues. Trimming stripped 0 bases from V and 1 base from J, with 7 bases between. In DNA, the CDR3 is TGCGCCAGCAGCTTGGCCGGGGGGAACACTGAAGCTTTCTTT. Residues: CASSLAGGNTEAFF. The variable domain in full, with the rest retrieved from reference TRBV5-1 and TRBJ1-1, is KAGVTQTPRYLIKTRGQQVTLSCSPISGHRSVSWYQQTPGQGLQFLFEYFSETQRNKGNFPGRFSGRQFSNSRSEMNVSTLELGDSALYLCASSLAGGNTEAFFGQGTRLTVV.

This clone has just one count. The CDR3 here is CASSSYSGTGVETQYF. The CDR3 bases are TGTGCCAGCAGCTCGTACTCCGGGACAGGGGTAGAGACCCAGTACTTC. J is TRBJ2-5 and V is TRBV7-8; 10 nucleotides agree with TRBD1. In germline, CDR1 is SGHVS, CDR2 FQNEAQ. This CDR3 has 16 residues. V shed 4 bases and J 4 bases; nucleotides not matched to a gene: 9.

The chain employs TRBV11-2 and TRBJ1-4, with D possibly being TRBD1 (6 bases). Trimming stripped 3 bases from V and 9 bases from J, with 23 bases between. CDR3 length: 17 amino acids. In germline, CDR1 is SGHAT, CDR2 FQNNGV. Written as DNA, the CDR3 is TGTGCCAGCAGCTTTAACCCTTACCGGGGACAAGATCAAAAACTGTTTTTT. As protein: CASSFNPYRGQDQKLFF. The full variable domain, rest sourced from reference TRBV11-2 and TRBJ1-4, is EAGVAQSPRYKIIEKRQSVAFWCNPISGHATLYWYQQILGQGPKLLIQFQNNGVVDDSQLPKDRFSAERLKGVDSTLKIQPAKLEDSAVYLCASSFNPYRGQDQKLFFGSGTQLSVL.

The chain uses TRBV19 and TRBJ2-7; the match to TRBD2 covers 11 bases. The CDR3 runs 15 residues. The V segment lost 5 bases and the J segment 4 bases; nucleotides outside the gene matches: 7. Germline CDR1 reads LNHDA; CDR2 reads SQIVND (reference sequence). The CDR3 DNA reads TGTGCCAGTAGTGTCACCGGGACTAGCGGATACGAGCAGTACTTC. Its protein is CASSVTGTSGYEQYF.

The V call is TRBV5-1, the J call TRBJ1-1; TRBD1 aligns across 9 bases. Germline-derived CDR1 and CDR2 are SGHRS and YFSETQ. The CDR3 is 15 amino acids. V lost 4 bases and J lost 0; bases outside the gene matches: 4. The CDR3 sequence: CASSPGQGMNTEAFF. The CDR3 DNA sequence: TGCGCCAGCAGCCCGGGACAGGGAATGAACACTGAAGCTTTCTTT.

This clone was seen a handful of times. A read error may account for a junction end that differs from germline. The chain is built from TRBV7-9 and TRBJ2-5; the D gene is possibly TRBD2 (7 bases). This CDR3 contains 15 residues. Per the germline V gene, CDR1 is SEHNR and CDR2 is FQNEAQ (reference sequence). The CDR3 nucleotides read TGTTCCAGCAGCCCCTGGGGGGGGCTACAAGAGACCCAGTACTTC. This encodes CSSSPWGGLQETQYF.

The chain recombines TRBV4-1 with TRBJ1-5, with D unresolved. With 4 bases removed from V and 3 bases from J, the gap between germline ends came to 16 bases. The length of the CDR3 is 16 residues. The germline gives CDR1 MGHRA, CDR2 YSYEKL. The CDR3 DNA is TGCGCCAGCAGCCTTCTAGGAGGAGGAGACAATCAGCCCCAGCATTTT. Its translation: CASSLLGGGDNQPQHF.

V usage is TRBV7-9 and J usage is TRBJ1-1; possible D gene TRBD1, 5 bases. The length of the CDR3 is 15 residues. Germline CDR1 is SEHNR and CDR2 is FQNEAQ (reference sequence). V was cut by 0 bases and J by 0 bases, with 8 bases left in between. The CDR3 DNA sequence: TGTGCCAGCAGCTTAGCGGGGGGATTGAACACTGAAGCTTTCTTT. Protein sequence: CASSLAGGLNTEAFF. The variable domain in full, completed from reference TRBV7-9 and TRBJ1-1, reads DTGVSQNPRHKITKRGQNVTFRCDPISEHNRLYWYRQTLGQGPEFLTYFQNEAQLEKSRLLSDRFSAERPKGSFSTLEIQRTEQGDSAMYLCASSLAGGLNTEAFFGQGTRLTVV.

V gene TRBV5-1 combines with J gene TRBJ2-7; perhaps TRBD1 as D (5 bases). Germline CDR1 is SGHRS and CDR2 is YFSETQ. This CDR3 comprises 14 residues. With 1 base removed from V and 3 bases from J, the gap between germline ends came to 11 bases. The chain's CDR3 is CASSLRMDNYEQYF. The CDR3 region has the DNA TGCGCCAGCAGCTTGAGGATGGACAACTACGAGCAGTACTTC.

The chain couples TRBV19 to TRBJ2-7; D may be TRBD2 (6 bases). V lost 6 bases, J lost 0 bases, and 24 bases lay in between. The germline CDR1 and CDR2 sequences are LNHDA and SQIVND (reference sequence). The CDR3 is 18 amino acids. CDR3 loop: CASSKEGTAVYSSYEQYF. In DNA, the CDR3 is TGTGCCAGTAGCAAAGAGGGGACTGCCGTTTACTCCTCCTACGAGCAGTACTTC.